The source of this TCR beta chain is a study of T cells in Graves' hyperthyroidism and ophthalmopathy. Study-wide results and caveats: Among clonotypes expanded in thyroid above 0.001, most were also found in blood. A median around six months before onset, the model predicted ophthalmopathy.

The source material, RNA transcripts, was used to amplify TCR beta CDR3 regions. First-round RT-PCR targeting the TCR CDR3 was performed with the HTBI primer set. From the multiplex PCR reads, TCRdb called clonotypes with MiXCR, one entry per CDR3 protein. The profile shows roughly 840,000 distinct CDR3 sequences, around 39% of them singletons. Based on clinical symptoms, serum thyroxine and TRAb, thyroid ultrasound and orbital computed tomography, diagnoses were reached. In regard to this clonotype: Its specificity is not known.

The sequenced sample consisted of blood. The TCR comes from a man between 18 and 29 years old with Graves' hyperthyroidism.

The DNA of the CDR3 is TGTGCCAGCAGGCCCGGACAGGGTGGCTACACCTTC. Translation gives CASRPGQGGYTF. The chain joins TRBV7-9 to TRBJ1-2; 8 nucleotides agree with TRBD1. V lost 6 bases, J lost 7 bases, and 4 bases stayed unmatched. The length of the CDR3 is 12 residues. Per germline, CDR1 SEHNR and CDR2 FQNEAQ (reference sequence).